The following is a TCR beta chain sequence with its context. Its target is not known. The TRB cDNA libraries were prepared by 5' RACE with UMI labels. TCRdb reprocessed the 5' RACE reads, with one entry per CDR3 protein and no DNA. The sample has around 5,400 distinct CDR3 sequences. Germline V CDR1 and CDR2: SQVTM, ANQGSEA. CDR3 size: 15 residues. The source of the sample is a study of CXCR3-negative and CXCR3-positive naive CD8 T cells. Study findings and constraints: When CXCR3-positive naive cells were set against CXCR3-negative naive cells, the former had more hydrophobic TRB CDR3s. Diversity was high in both naive subsets and much lower in memory cells.

The specimen was naive CXCR3+ CD8+ T cells from blood. Subset described: CD45RO-CCR7+CD27+CD95- naive CD8+ T cells expressing CXCR3 (TNR3+). This TCR was sampled from a human donor in good health. Some clones in this sample may be carry-over from other donors' samples. The rearrangement links TRBV29-1 to TRBJ2-7; TCRdb names TRBD2, which stays unverified in the absence of DNA. The CDR3 loop reads CSVEDLGEGGYEQYF.